These 2 T cell receptor beta chains originate from one sample sequenced in a study of regulatory T cells in long-lasting Graves disease. Time point described: newly diagnosed GD, antithyroid drugs for less than 3 months. Following extraction of RNA from PBMCs, that RNA was used to make the TCR library. Building of the TCR beta libraries involved iRepertoire HTBI primers and Arm-PCR of CDR3 regions. TCRdb re-derived calls from the multiplex PCR reads in MiXCR, one entry per CDR3 protein. The sample lists hundreds of thousands of distinct CDR3 sequences, under 20% seen once, with about 18% in the top ten. This sample was shared with a second study, whose subject was T cells in Graves' hyperthyroidism and ophthalmopathy.

The material was peripheral blood mononuclear cells (PBMCs), obtained at new diagnosis, from a patient treated with antithyroid drugs. The receptors shown here come from a woman in her thirties with Graves disease.

At least ten counts were recorded for this clonotype. The J gene is TRBJ2-7, the V gene TRBV20-1; D perhaps matches TRBD1 (6 bases). Germline CDR1 reads DFQATT; CDR2 reads SNEGSKA (reference sequence). V dropped 4 bases and J dropped 3 bases, with 10 bases sitting between them. This CDR3 has 12 amino acids. Here the CDR3 reads CSATRTVYEQYF. CDR3 coding DNA: TGCAGTGCTACCCGGACAGTCTACGAGCAGTACTTC.

The rearrangement links TRBV6-2 or TRBV6-3 to TRBJ1-1, with a tentative D call TRBD1 (6 bases). CDR3 size: 15 residues. With 6 bases removed from V and 4 bases from J, the gap between germline ends came to 18 bases. Germline CDR1 reads MNHEY; CDR2 reads SVGEGT. The CDR3 reads CASSSYGGASTEAFF. The CDR3 DNA reads TGTGCCAGCAGCTCCTATGGGGGGGCCAGCACTGAAGCTTTCTTT.